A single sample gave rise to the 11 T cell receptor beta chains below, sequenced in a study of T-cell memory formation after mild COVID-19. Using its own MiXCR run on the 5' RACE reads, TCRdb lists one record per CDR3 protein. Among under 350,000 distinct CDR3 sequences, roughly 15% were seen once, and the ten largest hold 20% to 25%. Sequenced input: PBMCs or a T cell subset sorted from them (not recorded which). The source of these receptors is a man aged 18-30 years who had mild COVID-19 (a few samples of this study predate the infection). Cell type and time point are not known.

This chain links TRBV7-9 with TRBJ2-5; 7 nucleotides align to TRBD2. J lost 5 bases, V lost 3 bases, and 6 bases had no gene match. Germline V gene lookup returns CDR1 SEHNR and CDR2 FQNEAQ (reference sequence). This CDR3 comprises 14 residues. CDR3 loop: CASSFPAGRETQYF. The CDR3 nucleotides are TGTGCCAGCAGCTTTCCAGCGGGGCGGGAGACCCAGTACTTC.

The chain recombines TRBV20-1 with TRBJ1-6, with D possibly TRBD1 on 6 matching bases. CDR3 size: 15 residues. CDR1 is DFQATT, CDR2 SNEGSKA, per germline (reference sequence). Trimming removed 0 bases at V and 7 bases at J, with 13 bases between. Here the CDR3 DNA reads TGCAGTGCTAGAGAATCGGGGGCCCGAAATTCACCCCTCCACTTT. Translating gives CSARESGARNSPLHF.

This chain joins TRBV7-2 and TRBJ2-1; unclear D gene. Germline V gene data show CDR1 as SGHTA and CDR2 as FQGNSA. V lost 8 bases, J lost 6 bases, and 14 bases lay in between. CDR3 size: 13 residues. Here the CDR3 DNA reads TGTGCCAGCTTAAGTATGCGAGGCAATGAGCAGTTCTTC. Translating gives CASLSMRGNEQFF.

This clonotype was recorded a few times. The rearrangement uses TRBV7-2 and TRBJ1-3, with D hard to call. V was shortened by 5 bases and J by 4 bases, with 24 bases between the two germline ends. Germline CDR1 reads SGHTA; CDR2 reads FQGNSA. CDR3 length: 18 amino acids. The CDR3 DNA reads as TGTGCCAGCAGCCTACAAAGTCGGCGGGCTCAGGCCGGAAACACCATATATTTT. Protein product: CASSLQSRRAQAGNTIYF.

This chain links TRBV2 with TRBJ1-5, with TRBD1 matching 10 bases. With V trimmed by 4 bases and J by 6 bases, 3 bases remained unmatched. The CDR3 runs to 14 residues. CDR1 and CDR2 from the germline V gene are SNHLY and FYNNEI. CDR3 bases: TGTGCCAGCAGTGGACAGGGGGCCGGTCAGCCCCAGCATTTT. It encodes CASSGQGAGQPQHF.

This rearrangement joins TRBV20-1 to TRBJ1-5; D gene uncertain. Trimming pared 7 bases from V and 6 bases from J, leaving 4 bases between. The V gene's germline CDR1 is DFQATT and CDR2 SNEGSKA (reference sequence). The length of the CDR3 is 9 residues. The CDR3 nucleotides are TGCAGTGGGGGTCAGCCCCAGCATTTT. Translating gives CSGGQPQHF.

The CDR3 loop is CASSYSEPIDYEQYF. In DNA form, the CDR3 reads TGTGCCAGCAGTTACTCTGAACCAATAGACTACGAGCAGTACTTC. This chain links TRBV6-5 with TRBJ2-7; D is ambiguous. Germline loops: CDR1 MNHEY, CDR2 SVGAGI. V dropped 0 bases and J dropped 3 bases, with 12 bases sitting between them. CDR3 size: 15 residues.

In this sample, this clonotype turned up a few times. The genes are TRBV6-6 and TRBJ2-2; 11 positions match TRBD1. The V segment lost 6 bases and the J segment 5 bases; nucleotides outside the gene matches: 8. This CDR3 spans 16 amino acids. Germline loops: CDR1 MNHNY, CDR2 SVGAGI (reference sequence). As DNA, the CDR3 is TGTGCCAGCAGCTCCGGGACAGGGGGAAGAACCGGGGAGCTGTTTTTT. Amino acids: CASSSGTGGRTGELFF.

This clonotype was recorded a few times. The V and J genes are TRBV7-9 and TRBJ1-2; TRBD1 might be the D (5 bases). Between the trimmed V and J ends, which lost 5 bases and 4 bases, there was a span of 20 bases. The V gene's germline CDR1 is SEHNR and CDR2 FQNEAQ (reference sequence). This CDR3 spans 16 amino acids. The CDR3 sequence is CASSRTLSEIGYGYTF. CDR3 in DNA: TGTGCCAGCAGCCGGACACTTTCCGAAATCGGCTATGGCTACACCTTC.

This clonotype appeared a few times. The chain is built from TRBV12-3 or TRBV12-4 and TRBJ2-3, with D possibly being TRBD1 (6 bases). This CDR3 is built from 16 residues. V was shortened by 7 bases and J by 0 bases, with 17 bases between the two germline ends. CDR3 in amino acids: CASTLKSGASTDTQYF. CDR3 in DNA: TGTGCCAGCACCCTCAAGTCAGGGGCAAGCACAGATACGCAGTATTTT.

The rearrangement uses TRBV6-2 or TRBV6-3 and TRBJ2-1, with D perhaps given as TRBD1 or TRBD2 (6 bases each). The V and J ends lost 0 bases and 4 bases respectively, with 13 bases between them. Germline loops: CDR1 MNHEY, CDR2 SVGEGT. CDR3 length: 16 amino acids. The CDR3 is CASSYSTGGWYNEQFF. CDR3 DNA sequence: TGTGCCAGCAGTTACTCGACCGGGGGCTGGTACAATGAGCAGTTCTTC.